This TCR beta chain is drawn from a study of cytotoxic CD8 clonotypes in ibrutinib-treated CLL. The protocol was immunoSEQ multiplex PCR, while the TCRdb copy is restricted to in-frame clones and leaves out a portion. The sample lists fewer than 100,000 clones; about four fifths were seen once. A note on this clone: Its antigen is unknown.

This CDR3 comprises 15 residues. The J segment lost 2 bases and the V segment lost 3 bases, leaving 6 bases of the junction unmatched. Germline assignment: CDR1 MDHEN and CDR2 SYDVKM. Study findings and constraints: Elevated clonality accompanied ibrutinib response, with a return toward baseline values at progression.

The TCR originated in a human donor with chronic lymphocytic leukemia. This sequence joins TRBV28 and TRBJ1-2; TRBD1 matches 7 bases. This material consisted of PBMCs, taken after 12 months of ibrutinib treatment. The CDR3: CASSLGPQGNYGYTF. The DNA of the CDR3 is TGTGCCAGCAGTTTGGGGCCACAGGGGAACTATGGCTACACCTTC.